This T cell receptor (beta chain) comes out of a study of blood T cell repertoires in COVID-19. Turning to the study itself: Both acute and convalescent COVID-19 samples were obtained from the United States, Italy and Spain. From T cells, B-cell-depleted T cells, or PBMCs came the material, which was cDNA or gDNA.

In the original analysis: It was from reference gene primer amplification that nucleated cell counts were estimated. Using immunoSEQ multiplex PCR, the repertoire was profiled, and TCRdb retains in-frame clones only, with some absent. The D gene and trimming were derived from the DNA, and the V and J assignments and clone size from that table. The sample holds 110,000 to 150,000 clones, over 75% seen once. Germline V gene data show CDR1 as SGHRS and CDR2 as YFSETQ. Trimming at V came to 4 bases and at J to 2 bases, leaving 7 bases not matched to a gene. The CDR3 runs 15 residues. On this clone: Other DNA sequences in the sample encode the same CDR3.

The receptor was derived from a human donor in a cohort sampled during active COVID-19. This chain uses TRBV5-1 with TRBJ2-7, with TRBD1 matching 9 bases. The sequenced sample was peripheral blood. CDR3 in amino acids: CASSLQGQGTYEQYF. The CDR3 DNA reads as TGCGCCAGCAGCCTGCAAGGACAGGGGACCTACGAGCAGTACTTC.